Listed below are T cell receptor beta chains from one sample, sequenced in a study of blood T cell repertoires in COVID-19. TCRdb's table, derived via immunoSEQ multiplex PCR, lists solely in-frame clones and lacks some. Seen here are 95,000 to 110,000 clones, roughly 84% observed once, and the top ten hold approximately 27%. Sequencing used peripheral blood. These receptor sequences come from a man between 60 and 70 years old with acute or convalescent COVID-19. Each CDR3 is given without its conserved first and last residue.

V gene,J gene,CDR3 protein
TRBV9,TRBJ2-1,ASSALRLSGGSYNEQF
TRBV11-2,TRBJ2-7,ASSLNPGENYEQY
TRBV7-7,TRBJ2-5,ASSSSRGGMKETQY
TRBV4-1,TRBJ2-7,ASSQAAQSSLSSGEQY
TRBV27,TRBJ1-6,ASSFVQLNSPLH
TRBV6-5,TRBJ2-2,ASSSVQERTGELF
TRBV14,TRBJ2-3,ASSQRQLAVQY
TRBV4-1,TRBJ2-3,ASSLLVGARTDTQY
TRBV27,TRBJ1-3,ASSRARGNTIY
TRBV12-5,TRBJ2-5,ASGLINLAALSETQY
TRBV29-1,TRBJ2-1,SVEDKQGSYNEQF
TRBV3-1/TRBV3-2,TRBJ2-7,ASSRGQSSSYEQY
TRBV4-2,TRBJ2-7,ASSKTGQSLHEQY
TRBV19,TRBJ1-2,ASMGQGGGYT
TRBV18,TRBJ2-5,ASSPTGGLETQY
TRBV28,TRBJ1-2,ASSQDRIYGYT
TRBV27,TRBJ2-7,ASSLFGQSYEQY
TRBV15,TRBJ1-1,ATSRLQVTEAF
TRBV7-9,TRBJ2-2,ASSSQGTGELF
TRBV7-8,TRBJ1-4,ASLPQRLANEKLF
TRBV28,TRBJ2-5,ASSLAGGPLY
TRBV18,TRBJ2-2,ASSPPRLNTGELF
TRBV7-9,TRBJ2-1,ASSLGTGNEQF
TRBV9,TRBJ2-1,ASSVASGRAGNEQF
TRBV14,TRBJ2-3,ASSLLAGGTDTQY
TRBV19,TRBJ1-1,ASRQGQLGTEAF
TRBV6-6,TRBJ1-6,ASRSTGSYNSPLH
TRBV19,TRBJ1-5,ASRGTGREQPQH
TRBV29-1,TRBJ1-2,SDGGYYGYT
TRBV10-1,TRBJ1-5,ASSDPNQPQH
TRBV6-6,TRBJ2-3,ASSYSGLGTDTQY
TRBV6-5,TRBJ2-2,ASSRGITGELF
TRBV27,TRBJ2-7,ASSLSRGSYEQY
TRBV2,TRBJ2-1,ASSEALQGHEQF
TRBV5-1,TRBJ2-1,ASSLFSRGYNEQF
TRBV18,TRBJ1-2,ASSPPRTGGANYGYT
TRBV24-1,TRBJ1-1,ATSEGQGKREAF
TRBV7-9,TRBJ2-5,ASSSLAEEIQETQY
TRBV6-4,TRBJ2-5,ASSDRTSGRATLY
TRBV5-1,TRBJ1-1,ASSFDRSNTEAF
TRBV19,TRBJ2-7,ASTRGGNPLEQY
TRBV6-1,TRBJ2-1,ASSEPGLARNEQF
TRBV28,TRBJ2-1,ASSLPARQGEQF
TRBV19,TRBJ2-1,ASSHTSQYNEQF
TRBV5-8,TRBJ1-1,ASSRRLMNTEAF
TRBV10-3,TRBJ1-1,AIKGDTEKAF
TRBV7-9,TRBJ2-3,ASTRRSLGTDTQY
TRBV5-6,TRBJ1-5,ASSLDSGQPQH
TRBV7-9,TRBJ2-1,ASSLQGVNEQF
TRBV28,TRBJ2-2,ASSTGTVETGELF
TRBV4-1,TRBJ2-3,ASSQVGSGSTDTQY
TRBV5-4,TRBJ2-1,ASSLKGGTLNNEQF
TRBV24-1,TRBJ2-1,AIGTGLAPNEQF
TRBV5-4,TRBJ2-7,ASSLDPGQMYAQY
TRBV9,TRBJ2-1,ASSVDMRASEQF
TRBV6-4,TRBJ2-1,ASSDIRSGEQF
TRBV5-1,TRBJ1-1,ASSRENAEAF
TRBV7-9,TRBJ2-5,ASSRDRATETQY
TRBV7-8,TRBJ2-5,ASSLLAFQETQY
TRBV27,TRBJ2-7,ASSLSGPSYEQY